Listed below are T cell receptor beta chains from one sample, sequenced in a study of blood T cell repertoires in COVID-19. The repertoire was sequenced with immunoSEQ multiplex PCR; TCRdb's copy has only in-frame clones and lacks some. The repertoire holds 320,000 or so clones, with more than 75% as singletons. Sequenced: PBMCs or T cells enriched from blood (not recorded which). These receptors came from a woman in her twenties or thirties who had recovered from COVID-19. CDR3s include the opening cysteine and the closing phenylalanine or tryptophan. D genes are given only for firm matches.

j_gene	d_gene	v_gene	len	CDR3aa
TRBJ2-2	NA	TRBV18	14	CASSRQGYTGELFF
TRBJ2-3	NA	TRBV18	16	CASSPSLWGGTDTQYF
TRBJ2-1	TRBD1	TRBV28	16	CASSYGTGGREDEQFF
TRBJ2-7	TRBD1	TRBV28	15	CASREWTGSSYEQYF
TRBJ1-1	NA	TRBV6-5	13	CANRRVGGTEAFF
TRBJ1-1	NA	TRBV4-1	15	CASSRGEGLNTEAFF
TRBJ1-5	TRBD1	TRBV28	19	CASSPMDRGKRASNQPQHF
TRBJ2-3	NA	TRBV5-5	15	CASSLTGVSTDTQYF
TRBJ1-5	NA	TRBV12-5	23	CASGLVRPRTGTNNTYSNQPQHF
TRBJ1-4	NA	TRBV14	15	CASSQGGRWAEKLFF
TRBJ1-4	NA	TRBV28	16	CASSPQRADLIEKLFF
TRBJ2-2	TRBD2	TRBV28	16	CASSSWTSGVGGELFF
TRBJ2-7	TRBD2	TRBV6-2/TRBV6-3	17	CASSYVWGGGTSYEQYF
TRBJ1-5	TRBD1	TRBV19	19	CASSSLPGGAQNSNQPQHF
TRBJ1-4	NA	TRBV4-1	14	CASSQVQTNEKLFF
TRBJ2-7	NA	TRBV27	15	CASSLTATGTYEQYF
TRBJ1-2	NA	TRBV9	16	CASSAAAGSTFYGYTF
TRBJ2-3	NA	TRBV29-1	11	CSGRVRDTQYF
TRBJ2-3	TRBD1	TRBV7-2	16	CASSPRQGSPSSTQYF
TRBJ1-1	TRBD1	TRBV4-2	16	CASSQGDRGMNTEAFF
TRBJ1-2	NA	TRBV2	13	CASSEGGGYGYTF
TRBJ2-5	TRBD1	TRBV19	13	CATQGAGQETQYF
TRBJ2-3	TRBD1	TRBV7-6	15	CASSGTGASTDTQYF
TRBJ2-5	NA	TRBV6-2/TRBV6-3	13	CASSYSEVTGEYF
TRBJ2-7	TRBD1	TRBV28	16	CASSLGRDRVKGEQYF
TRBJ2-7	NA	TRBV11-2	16	CASSLRSTSTAYEQYF
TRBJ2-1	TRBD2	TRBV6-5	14	CASSSGGVYNEQFF
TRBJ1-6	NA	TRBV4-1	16	CASSQEQRTGWSPLHF
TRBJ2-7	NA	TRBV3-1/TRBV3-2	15	CASSQEWGTSYEQYF
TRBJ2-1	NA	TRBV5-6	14	CASSLVGGPNEQFF
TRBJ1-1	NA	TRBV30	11	CAWSEFSEAFF
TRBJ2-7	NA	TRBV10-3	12	CAISRQDYEQYF
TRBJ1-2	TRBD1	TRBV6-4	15	CASSEGQGGYGGYTF
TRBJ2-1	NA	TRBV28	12	CASSYITGEQFF
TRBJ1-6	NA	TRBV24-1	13	CATSIQGDSPLHF
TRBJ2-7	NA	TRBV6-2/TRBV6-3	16	CASSYSASAVPYEQYF
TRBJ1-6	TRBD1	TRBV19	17	CASSIGGQGQYNSPLHF
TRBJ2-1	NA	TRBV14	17	CASSQDLGRGRYNEQFF
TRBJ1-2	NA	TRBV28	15	CASSLRKQGPYGYTF
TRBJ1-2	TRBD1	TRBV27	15	CASSFLGTGGYGYTF
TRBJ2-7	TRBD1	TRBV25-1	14	CASAGTGQIYEQYF
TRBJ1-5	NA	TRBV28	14	CASSLRQDNQPQHF
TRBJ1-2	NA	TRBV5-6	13	CASSRRDGYGYTF
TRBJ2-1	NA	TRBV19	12	CASSISDNEQFF
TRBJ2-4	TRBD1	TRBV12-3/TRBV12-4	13	CASSLRQGDIQYF
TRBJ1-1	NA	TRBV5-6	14	CASSPESEGTEAFF